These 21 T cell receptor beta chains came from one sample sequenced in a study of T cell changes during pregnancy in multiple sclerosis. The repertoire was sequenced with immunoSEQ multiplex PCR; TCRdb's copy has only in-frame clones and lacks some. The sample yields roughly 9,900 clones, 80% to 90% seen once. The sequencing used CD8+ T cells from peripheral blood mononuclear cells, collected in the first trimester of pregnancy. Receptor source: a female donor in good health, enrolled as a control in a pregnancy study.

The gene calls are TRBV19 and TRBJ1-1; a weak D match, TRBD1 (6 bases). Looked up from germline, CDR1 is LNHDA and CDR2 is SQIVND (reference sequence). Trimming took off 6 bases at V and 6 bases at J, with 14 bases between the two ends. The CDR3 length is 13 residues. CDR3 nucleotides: TGTGCCAGTAGCGACAGGTTCGAACCTGAAGCTTTCTTT. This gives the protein CASSDRFEPEAFF. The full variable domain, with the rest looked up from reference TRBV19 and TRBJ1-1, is DGGITQSPKYLFRKEGQNVTLSCEQNLNHDAMYWYRQDPGQGLRLIYYSQIVNDFQKGDIAEGYSVSREKKESFPLTVTSAQKNPTAFYLCASSDRFEPEAFFGQGTRLTVV.

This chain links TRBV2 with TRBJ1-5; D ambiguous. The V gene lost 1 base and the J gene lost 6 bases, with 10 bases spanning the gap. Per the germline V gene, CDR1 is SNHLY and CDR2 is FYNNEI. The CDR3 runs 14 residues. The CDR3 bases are TGTGCCAGCAGTGAAGGACATCTAACTCAGCCCCAGCATTTT. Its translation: CASSEGHLTQPQHF.

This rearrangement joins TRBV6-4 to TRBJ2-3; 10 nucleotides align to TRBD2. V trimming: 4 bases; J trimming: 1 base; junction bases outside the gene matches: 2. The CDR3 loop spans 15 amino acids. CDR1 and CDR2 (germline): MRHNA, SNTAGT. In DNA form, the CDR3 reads TGTGCCAGCAGTGCCGGGACTAGCGGCACAGATACGCAGTATTTT. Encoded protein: CASSAGTSGTDTQYF.

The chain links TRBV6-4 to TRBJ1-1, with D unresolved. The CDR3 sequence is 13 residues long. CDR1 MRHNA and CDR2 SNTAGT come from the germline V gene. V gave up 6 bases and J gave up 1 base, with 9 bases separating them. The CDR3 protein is CASSLDTNTEAFF. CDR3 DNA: TGTGCCAGCAGCCTTGACACGAACACTGAAGCTTTCTTT.

DNA for the CDR3: TGCGCCAGCAGCCAGGAACTAGCGGGGGGCGCAGATACGCAGTATTTT. Translation gives CASSQELAGGADTQYF. V and J are TRBV4-3 and TRBJ2-3; 12 bases match TRBD2. J lost 4 bases, V lost 3 bases, and 5 bases had no gene match. The CDR3 runs to 16 residues. CDR1 and CDR2 (germline): LGHNA, YSLEER.

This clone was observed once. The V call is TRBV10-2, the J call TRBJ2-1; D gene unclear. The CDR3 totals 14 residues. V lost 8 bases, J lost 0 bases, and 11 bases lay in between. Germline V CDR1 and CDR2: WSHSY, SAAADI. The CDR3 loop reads CASQTDSSYNEQFF. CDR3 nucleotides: TGCGCCAGCCAGACTGATAGCTCCTACAATGAGCAGTTCTTC.

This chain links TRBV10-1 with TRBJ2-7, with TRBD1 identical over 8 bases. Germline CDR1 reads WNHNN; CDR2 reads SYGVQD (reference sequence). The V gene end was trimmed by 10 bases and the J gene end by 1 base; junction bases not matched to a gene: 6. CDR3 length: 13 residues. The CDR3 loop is CATQTGGSYEQYF. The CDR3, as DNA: TGCGCCACCCAAACAGGGGGATCCTACGAGCAGTACTTC.

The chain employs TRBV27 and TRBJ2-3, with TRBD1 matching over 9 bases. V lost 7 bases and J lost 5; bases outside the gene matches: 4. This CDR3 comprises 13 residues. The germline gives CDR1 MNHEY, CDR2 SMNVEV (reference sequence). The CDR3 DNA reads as TGTGCCAGCAAACAGGGGGCCGAAGATACGCAGTATTTT. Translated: CASKQGAEDTQYF.

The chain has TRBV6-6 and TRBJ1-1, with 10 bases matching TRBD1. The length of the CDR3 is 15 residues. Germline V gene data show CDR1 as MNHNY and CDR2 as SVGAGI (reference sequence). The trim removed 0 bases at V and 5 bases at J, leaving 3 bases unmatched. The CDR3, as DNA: TGTGCCAGCAGTTACTCTGGGGGACAGGGGACTGAAGCTTTCTTT. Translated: CASSYSGGQGTEAFF.

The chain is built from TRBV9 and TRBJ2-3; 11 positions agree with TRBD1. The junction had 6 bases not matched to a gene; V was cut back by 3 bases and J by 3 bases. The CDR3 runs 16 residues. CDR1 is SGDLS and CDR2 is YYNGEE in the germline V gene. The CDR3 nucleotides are TGTGCCAGCAGCGAGAGGACAGGGGGCGTAACAGATACGCAGTATTTT. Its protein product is CASSERTGGVTDTQYF.

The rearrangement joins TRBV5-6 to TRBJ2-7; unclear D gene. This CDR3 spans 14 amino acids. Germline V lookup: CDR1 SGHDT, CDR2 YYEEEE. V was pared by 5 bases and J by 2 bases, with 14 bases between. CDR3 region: CASSSPGLAYEQYF. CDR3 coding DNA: TGTGCCAGCAGTTCCCCCGGTTTGGCCTACGAGCAGTACTTC.

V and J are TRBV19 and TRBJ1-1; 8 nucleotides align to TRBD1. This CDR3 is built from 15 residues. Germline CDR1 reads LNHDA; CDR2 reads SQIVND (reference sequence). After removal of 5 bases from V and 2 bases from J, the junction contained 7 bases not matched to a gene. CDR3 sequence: CASSPRTGLNTEAFF. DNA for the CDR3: TGTGCCAGTAGTCCACGGACAGGGTTAAACACTGAAGCTTTCTTT.

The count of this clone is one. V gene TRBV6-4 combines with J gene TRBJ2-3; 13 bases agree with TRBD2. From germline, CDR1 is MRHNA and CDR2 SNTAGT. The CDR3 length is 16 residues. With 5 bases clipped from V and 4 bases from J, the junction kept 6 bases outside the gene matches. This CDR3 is CASSQTGTSGADTQYF. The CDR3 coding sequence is TGTGCCAGCAGTCAAACCGGGACTAGCGGGGCAGATACGCAGTATTTT.

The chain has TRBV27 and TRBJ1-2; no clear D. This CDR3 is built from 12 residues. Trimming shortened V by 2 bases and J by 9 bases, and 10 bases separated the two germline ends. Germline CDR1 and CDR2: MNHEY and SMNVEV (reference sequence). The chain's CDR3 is CASSLTGDSYTF. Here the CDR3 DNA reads TGTGCCAGCAGTTTAACCGGGGATAGCTACACCTTC.

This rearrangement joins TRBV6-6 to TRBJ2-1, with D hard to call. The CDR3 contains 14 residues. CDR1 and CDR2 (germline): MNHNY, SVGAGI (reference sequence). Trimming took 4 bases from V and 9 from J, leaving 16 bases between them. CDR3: CASSLGYPPGEQFF. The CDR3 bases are TGTGCCAGCAGTTTAGGCTATCCCCCAGGTGAGCAGTTCTTC.

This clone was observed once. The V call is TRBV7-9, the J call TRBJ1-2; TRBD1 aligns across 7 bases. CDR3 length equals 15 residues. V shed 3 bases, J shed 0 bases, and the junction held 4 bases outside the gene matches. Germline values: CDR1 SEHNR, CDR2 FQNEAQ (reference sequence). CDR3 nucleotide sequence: TGTGCCAGCAGCTTTGGGACAGCCCCTAACTATGGCTACACCTTC. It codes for CASSFGTAPNYGYTF.

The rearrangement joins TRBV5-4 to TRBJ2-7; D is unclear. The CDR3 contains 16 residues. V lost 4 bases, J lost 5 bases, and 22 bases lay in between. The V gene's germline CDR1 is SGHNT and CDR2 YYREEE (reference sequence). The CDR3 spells CASSLVVGGTNNEQYF. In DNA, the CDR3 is TGTGCCAGCAGCCTAGTGGTCGGTGGAACTAATAACGAGCAGTACTTC.

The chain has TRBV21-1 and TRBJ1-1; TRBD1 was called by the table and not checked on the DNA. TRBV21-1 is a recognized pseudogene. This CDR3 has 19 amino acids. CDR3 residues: CASSYLGPQGNKENTEAFF. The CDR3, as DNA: TGTGCCAGCAGCTACCTGGGGCCTCAGGGGAACAAGGAGAACACTGAAGCTTTCTTT.

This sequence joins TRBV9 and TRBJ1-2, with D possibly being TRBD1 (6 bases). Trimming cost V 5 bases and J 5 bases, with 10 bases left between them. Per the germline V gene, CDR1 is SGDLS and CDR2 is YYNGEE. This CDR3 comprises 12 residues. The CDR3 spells CASSTQGYGYTF. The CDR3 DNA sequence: TGTGCCAGCAGTACACAGGGTTATGGCTACACCTTC.

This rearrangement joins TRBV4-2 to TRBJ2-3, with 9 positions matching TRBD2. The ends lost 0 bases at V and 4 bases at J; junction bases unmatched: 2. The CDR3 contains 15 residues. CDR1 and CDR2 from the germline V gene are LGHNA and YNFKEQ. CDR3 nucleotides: TGTGCCAGCAGCCAAGAGCGGGGGGGCCCAGATACGCAGTATTTT. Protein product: CASSQERGGPDTQYF.

CDR3 in amino acids: CASSYTRVESYEQYF. The CDR3 DNA reads as TGTGCCAGCAGTTACACCAGGGTGGAATCCTACGAGCAGTACTTC. The rearrangement uses TRBV6-5 and TRBJ2-7; TRBD1 is a possible D gene (5 bases). The CDR3 consists of 15 residues. The germline CDR1 and CDR2 sequences are MNHEY and SVGAGI. V was pared by 2 bases and J by 1 base, with 12 bases between.